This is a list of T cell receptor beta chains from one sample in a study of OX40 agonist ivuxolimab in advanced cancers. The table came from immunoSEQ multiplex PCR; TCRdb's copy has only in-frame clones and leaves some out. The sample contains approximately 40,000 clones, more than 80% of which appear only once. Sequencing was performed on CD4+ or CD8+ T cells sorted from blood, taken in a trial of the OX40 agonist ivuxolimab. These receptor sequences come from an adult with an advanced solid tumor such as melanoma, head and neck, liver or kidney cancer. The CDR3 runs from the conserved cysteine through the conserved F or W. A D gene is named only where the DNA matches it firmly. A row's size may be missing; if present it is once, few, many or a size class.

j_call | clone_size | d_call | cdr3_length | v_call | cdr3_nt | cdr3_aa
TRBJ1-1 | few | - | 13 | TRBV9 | TGTGCCAGCAGCGTAGGGGATGACACTGAAGCTTTCTTT | CASSVGDDTEAFF
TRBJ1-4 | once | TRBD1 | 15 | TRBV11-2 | TGTGCCAGCAGCTTTGGGACAGGCCATAATGAAAAACTGTTTTTT | CASSFGTGHNEKLFF
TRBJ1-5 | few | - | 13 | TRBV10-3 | TGTGCCATCGCGGAGGAAAGAGGACAGCCCCAGCATTTT | CAIAEERGQPQHF
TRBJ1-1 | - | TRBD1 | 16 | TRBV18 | TGTGCCAGCTCACCACTAGGGCAGGGGGTGAACACTGAAGCTTTCTTT | CASSPLGQGVNTEAFF
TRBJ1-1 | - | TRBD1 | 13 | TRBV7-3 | TGTGCCAGCAGCCTCGACAGGGACACTGAAGCTTTCTTT | CASSLDRDTEAFF
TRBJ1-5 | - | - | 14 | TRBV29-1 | TGCAGCGTTGGTAAGGAGGATAGCAATCAGCCCCAGCATTTT | CSVGKEDSNQPQHF
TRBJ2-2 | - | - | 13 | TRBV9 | TGTGCCAGCAGCGTAGGACCCCCCGGGGAGCTGTTTTTT | CASSVGPPGELFF
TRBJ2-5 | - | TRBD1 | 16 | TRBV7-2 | TGTGCCAGCGGATCTCTACAGGGGGCCGTGGAAGAGACCCAGTACTTC | CASGSLQGAVEETQYF
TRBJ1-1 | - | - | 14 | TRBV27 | TGTGCCAGCAGAGGGAGGGGGGGAGTCACTGAAGCTTTCTTT | CASRGRGGVTEAFF
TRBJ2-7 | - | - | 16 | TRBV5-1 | TGCGCCAGCAGCTTGGGGGTTGCGGGGTCAACCTACGAGCAGTACTTC | CASSLGVAGSTYEQYF
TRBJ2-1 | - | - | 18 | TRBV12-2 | TGTGCAAGTCGCTTAGCGGTTTTGACTAGCGGGGTCTACAATGAGCAGTTCTTC | CASRLAVLTSGVYNEQFF
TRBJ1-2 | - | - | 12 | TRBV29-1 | TGCAGCGTTCGGACACCCGCCTATGGCTACACCTTC | CSVRTPAYGYTF
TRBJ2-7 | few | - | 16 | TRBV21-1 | TGTGCCAGCAGTGACGTCCCCGGACAGGAATCCTACGAGCAGTACTTC | CASSDVPGQESYEQYF